The rows below give T cell receptor beta chains drawn from one sample of a study of cytomegalovirus exposure and HLA in healthy donors. Measured with immunoSEQ multiplex PCR; TCRdb has only the in-frame clones, and not every one. The sample includes approximately 110,000 clones, 76% of them seen just once. The sequenced sample consisted of PBMCs. The receptors here all came from a man aged 35-49 years in good health and CMV-seropositive. Each CDR3 is given with its conserved first and last residue. Fields, in order: J gene, V gene, D gene, clone size, CDR3 protein, CDR3 DNA. A D gene is named only where the DNA matches it firmly. Size tells how often a clone was seen (once, few, many) or the class of an expanded clone, and some rows leave it out.

TRBJ2-1,TRBV19,TRBD2,once,CASSPRTSGGYNEQFF,TGTGCCAGTAGCCCCCGGACTAGCGGGGGCTACAATGAGCAGTTCTTC
TRBJ2-1,TRBV6-1,TRBD2,few,CASSDGLAEYNEQFF,TGTGCCAGCAGCGATGGACTAGCGGAATACAATGAGCAGTTCTTC
TRBJ2-1,TRBV4-3,TRBD1,.,CASSQGIQGRDNEQFF,TGCGCCAGCAGCCAAGGGATACAGGGGCGAGACAATGAGCAGTTCTTC
TRBJ2-7,TRBV7-6,.,once,CASSLGTAYEQYF,TGTGCCAGCAGCTTAGGGACAGCCTACGAGCAGTACTTC
TRBJ2-3,TRBV7-2,.,once,CASSHGGVDTQYF,TGTGCCAGCAGTCACGGAGGGGTAGATACGCAGTATTTT
TRBJ2-5,TRBV7-9,TRBD1,.,CASQRTGAQETQYF,TGTGCCAGCCAAAGAACAGGGGCCCAAGAGACCCAGTACTTC
TRBJ1-6,TRBV7-2,.,.,CASSLRDTRFPLHF,TGTGCCAGCAGCTTACGGGACACCCGATTCCCCCTCCACTTT
TRBJ1-1,TRBV28,.,.,CASSLVGQSGLGLNTEAFF,TGTGCCAGCAGTCTCGTCGGACAGTCTGGGCTGGGGCTGAACACTGAAGCTTTCTTT
TRBJ1-6,TRBV4-1,.,.,CASSQAGTLFNSPLHF,TGCGCCAGCAGCCAAGCCGGGACACTATTCAATTCACCCCTCCACTTT
TRBJ2-5,TRBV18,TRBD1,.,CASSPDRVGETQYF,TGTGCCAGCTCACCAGACAGGGTGGGTGAGACCCAGTACTTC
TRBJ2-1,TRBV7-9,.,.,CASRKGGGLSYNEQFF,TGTGCCAGCAGGAAAGGAGGGGGCCTATCCTACAATGAGCAGTTCTTC
TRBJ2-7,TRBV30,.,.,CAWSGDGGVAHEQYF,TGTGCCTGGAGTGGTGACGGAGGTGTCGCCCACGAGCAGTACTTC
TRBJ2-7,TRBV7-2,.,.,CASSFGAGSYEQYF,TGTGCCAGCAGCTTTGGCGCGGGATCCTACGAGCAGTACTTC
TRBJ2-5,TRBV19,.,.,CASSRTGNQETQYF,TGTGCCAGTAGTAGGACGGGGAACCAAGAGACCCAGTACTTC
TRBJ2-1,TRBV2,.,.,CASRGEARSYNEQFF,TGTGCCAGCAGGGGGGAGGCTCGCTCCTACAATGAGCAGTTCTTC
TRBJ1-1,TRBV28,.,.,CAGSLTRQSNTEAFF,TGTGCCGGCAGCCTAACCCGACAGAGCAACACTGAAGCTTTCTTT